Below, 18 T cell receptor beta chains from the same sample are listed, as sequenced in a study of CD8 T cells in ankylosing spondylitis. TCRdb re-derived calls from the 5' RACE reads in MiXCR, one entry per CDR3 protein. The data contain 180,000 or so distinct CDR3 sequences, approximately 10% of them singletons. Sequenced sample: blood, either unsorted or a sorted T cell fraction (not recorded which). The receptors stem from a male donor with ankylosing spondylitis or in good health (not recorded which).

Ten or more counts support this clonotype. This rearrangement joins TRBV10-3 to TRBJ2-2, with TRBD1 matching 10 bases. The CDR3 contains 18 residues. J lost 0 bases, V lost 7 bases, and 11 bases had no gene match. Germline CDR1 reads ENHRY; CDR2 reads SYGVKD. The CDR3 is CAIKTGTGVPPNTGELFF. The CDR3 bases are TGTGCCATCAAGACCGGGACAGGGGTACCCCCGAACACCGGGGAGCTGTTTTTT.

This clonotype was observed at least ten times. The CDR3 DNA reads TGTGCCATGGCATTCGCGGGGGAGACTGAAGCTTTCTTT. This gives the protein CAMAFAGETEAFF. J is TRBJ1-1 and V is TRBV10-3, with D possibly matching TRBD1 (5 bases). V lost 9 bases, J lost 5 bases, and 16 bases lay in between. Germline lookup yields CDR1 ENHRY and CDR2 SYGVKD. The CDR3 is 13 residues long.

There are many counts of this clonotype. The V gene is TRBV4-2, the J gene TRBJ2-3; tentatively, D is TRBD2 (6 bases). Between the trimmed V and J ends, which lost 1 base and 6 bases, there was a span of 20 bases. CDR1 LGHNA and CDR2 YNFKEQ come from the germline V gene. This CDR3 region has 17 residues. CDR3 in DNA: TGTGCCAGCAGCCAAGGGCGATCCGGAGGGCCAAGGGATACGCAGTATTTT. It is translated as CASSQGRSGGPRDTQYF.

This clonotype was seen only a few times. This chain connects TRBV27 to TRBJ1-1, with TRBD1 as a possible D gene (6 bases). The CDR3 is made up of 14 amino acids. The V gene's germline CDR1 is MNHEY and CDR2 SMNVEV (reference sequence). Trimming left V 6 bases short and J 0 bases short, with 11 bases between. The CDR3 sequence: CASRGHFLNTEAFF. The CDR3, as DNA: TGTGCCAGCAGGGGACATTTCCTGAACACTGAAGCTTTCTTT.

This clonotype turned up a few times. The genes are TRBV18 and TRBJ2-2, with D uncertain. This CDR3 has 15 amino acids. V dropped 2 bases and J dropped 6 bases, with 13 bases sitting between them. Germline V lookup: CDR1 KGHSH, CDR2 LQKENI. The CDR3: CASSPKRGISGELFF. CDR3 nucleotide sequence: TGTGCCAGCTCACCAAAGCGAGGAATATCCGGGGAGCTGTTTTTT.

This clonotype was seen ten or more times. The chain's CDR3 is CATSEGFRQEKFF. In DNA, the CDR3 is TGTGCCACCAGTGAAGGGTTCCGACAGGAAAAGTTCTTC. The V call is TRBV24-1, the J call TRBJ2-1; a weak D match, TRBD1 (6 bases). Germline V gene sequence: CDR1 KGHDR, CDR2 SFDVKD. V lost 4 bases and J 14 bases, leaving 17 bases between the germline ends. CDR3 length equals 13 residues.

At least ten counts were recorded for this clonotype. The rearrangement links TRBV12-3 or TRBV12-4 to TRBJ2-5, with TRBD1 matching over 11 bases. V gave up 7 bases and J gave up 5 bases; unmatched junction bases: 6. The length of the CDR3 is 14 residues. CDR3 nucleotides: TGTGCCAGCACCGGGACAGGGGGTTTCGAGACCCAGTACTTC. Protein product: CASTGTGGFETQYF.

The genes are TRBV12-3 or TRBV12-4 and TRBJ2-1; D gene uncertain. This CDR3 has 15 residues. Trimming pared 6 bases from V and 6 bases from J, leaving 18 bases between. CDR3 in DNA: TGTGCCAGCAGAGGGATCATTGGGCTCACCAATGAGCAGTTCTTC. Protein: CASRGIIGLTNEQFF.

This clonotype was detected ten times or more. V gene TRBV6-5 combines with J gene TRBJ1-1; D may be TRBD1 (5 bases). Per germline, CDR1 MNHEY and CDR2 SVGAGI. The ends were cut back, 2 bases at V and 5 bases at J, with 9 bases in the middle. The CDR3 is 13 amino acids. CDR3 sequence reads: CASSYLGETEAFF. The CDR3 DNA follows: TGTGCCAGCAGTTACCTGGGGGAAACTGAAGCTTTCTTT.

The chain employs TRBV11-2 and TRBJ2-7; D gene ambiguous. The CDR3 has 14 residues. From germline, CDR1 is SGHAT and CDR2 FQNNGV. Trimming took off 5 bases at V and 6 bases at J, with 17 bases between the two ends. For the CDR3, the DNA is TGTGCCAGCAGCACCACCCTAGGGCTAGGCGAGCAGTACTTC. As protein: CASSTTLGLGEQYF.

This clonotype came up many times. The CDR3 is CASRLAGGSYNEQFF. As DNA, the CDR3 is TGTGCCAGCAGGCTAGCGGGGGGGTCCTACAATGAGCAGTTCTTC. The V call is TRBV6-1, the J call TRBJ2-1, with TRBD2 matching 12 bases. This CDR3 spans 15 amino acids. Germline V gene lookup returns CDR1 MNHNS and CDR2 SASEGT. V gave up 6 bases and J gave up 1 base; unmatched junction bases: 1.

The V and J genes are TRBV20-1 and TRBJ2-7; tentative D call: TRBD2 (7 bases). V lost 6 bases and J lost 3, with 18 bases in between. This CDR3 contains 14 residues. From germline, CDR1 is DFQATT and CDR2 SNEGSKA (reference sequence). The CDR3 loop reads CSASEGGYIYEQYF. In nucleotides, the CDR3 is TGCAGTGCCAGTGAGGGGGGGTATATCTACGAGCAGTACTTC.

This chain uses TRBV7-2 with TRBJ2-2; TRBD1 matches at 9 bases. The length of the CDR3 is 14 residues. Germline CDR1 and CDR2: SGHTA and FQGNSA. Trimming removed 1 base from V and 8 bases from J; junction bases left unmatched: 2. CDR3 nucleotides: TGTGCCAGCAGCTTAGGAGGACAGGGGGGGGAGCTGTTTTTT. Its protein product is CASSLGGQGGELFF.

This clonotype was seen repeatedly, ten times or more. The chain employs TRBV6-4 and TRBJ1-1, with D perhaps TRBD1 (5 bases). V was pared by 2 bases and J by 5 bases, with 6 bases between. The CDR3 consists of 12 residues. Germline V gene data show CDR1 as MRHNA and CDR2 as SNTAGT. The CDR3 loop reads CASSDGGTEAFF. The CDR3 DNA reads as TGTGCCAGCAGTGACGGGGGAACTGAAGCTTTCTTT.

This clonotype was picked up many times. The rearrangement joins TRBV12-3 or TRBV12-4 to TRBJ2-7; D not certain. This CDR3 is built from 12 residues. The ends were cut back, 3 bases at V and 3 bases at J, with 6 bases in the middle. In DNA form, the CDR3 reads TGTGCCAGCAGTTTTAACTTCTACGAGCAGTACTTC. Protein: CASSFNFYEQYF.

This clonotype has a count of ten or more. The gene calls are TRBV20-1 and TRBJ2-5, with 10 bases matching TRBD2. Germline CDR1 is DFQATT and CDR2 is SNEGSKA (reference sequence). CDR3 length: 17 amino acids. J was trimmed by 1 base and V by 6 bases; bases with no gene match: 14. CDR3 coding DNA: TGCAGTGCCACGTCCGCACTAGCGGGGACCCTCCAAGAGACCCAGTACTTC. Translating gives CSATSALAGTLQETQYF.

This clonotype was seen ten or more times. The chain carries TRBV20-1 and TRBJ1-6; no clear D. V was clipped by 5 bases and J by 7 bases, with 21 bases between them. Germline assignment: CDR1 DFQATT and CDR2 SNEGSKA (reference sequence). The CDR3 is 16 residues long. The CDR3 protein is CSAVSFGHASNSPLHF. CDR3 in DNA: TGCAGTGCTGTAAGCTTTGGGCATGCATCGAATTCACCCCTCCACTTT.

As for this clonotype: This may be a read error, as it is one base from a much larger clone. The chain combines TRBV10-3 with TRBJ1-5, with 9 bases aligning to TRBD1. Germline CDR1 is ENHRY and CDR2 is SYGVKD. The CDR3 sequence is 15 residues long. DNA for the CDR3: TGTGGCATCAGCTCCGGGACAGGGAGCAATCAGCCCCAGCATTTT. Its protein is CGISSGTGSNQPQHF.